These T cell receptor beta chains were read from a single sample in a study of CD8 T cells in ankylosing spondylitis. TCRdb re-called the 5' RACE reads with MiXCR, one entry per CDR3 protein. The sample carries about 66,000 distinct CDR3 sequences, 6% to 8% recorded once. Material for sequencing was synovial fluid, either unsorted or a sorted T cell fraction (not recorded which). The receptors were sampled from a male donor with ankylosing spondylitis. CDR3s leave out the opening cysteine and the closing phenylalanine or tryptophan.

V gene,J gene,CDR3 protein
TRBV20-1,TRBJ2-7,SARDVRVPSYEQY
TRBV13,TRBJ2-7,ASSPGVPSYEQY
TRBV29-1,TRBJ2-1,SVVVLDLVD
TRBV28,TRBJ2-3,ASSRSRVTDTQY
TRBV18,TRBJ2-5,ASSPPGGPSRETQY
TRBV5-4,TRBJ1-2,ASSKKQGEYGYT
TRBV7-8,TRBJ2-7,ASSSRGRGHEQY
TRBV11-3,TRBJ2-1,ASSPQRGAWNEQF
TRBV29-1,TRBJ1-5,SVVGSGRGNQPQH
TRBV5-6,TRBJ2-5,ASSLGDSRRTQY
TRBV5-5,TRBJ2-7,ASSLIWAGPTYEQY
TRBV19,TRBJ2-5,ASEGEGQETQY
TRBV4-2,TRBJ1-6,ASSLGGEGSPLH
TRBV18,TRBJ2-5,ASSPPGSLAGPQETQY
TRBV12-3/TRBV12-4,TRBJ2-7,ASKISGSVEQY
TRBV11-1,TRBJ2-1,ASSLGVLLLLAYNEQF
TRBV12-3/TRBV12-4,TRBJ2-1,ASKQAGSGQF
TRBV6-1,TRBJ1-6,ASSRRGNSPLH
TRBV20-1,TRBJ2-7,SAPPVVNGEQY
TRBV12-3/TRBV12-4,TRBJ2-2,ASSLVQDYANTGELF
TRBV7-2,TRBJ2-7,ASSPHIRGSSYEQY
TRBV7-3,TRBJ1-5,ASSLGRGNQPQH
TRBV19,TRBJ1-2,ASTLDRNNYGYT
TRBV4-3,TRBJ1-1,ASSQDRAFRGEAF
TRBV4-1,TRBJ2-7,ASSQGGNPSGRAMYEQY
TRBV6-1,TRBJ1-3,ASSRDTDSSGNTIY
TRBV9,TRBJ1-2,ASSPRQGSGGYT
TRBV5-6,TRBJ2-3,ASSFGSGDTQY
TRBV5-1,TRBJ2-3,ASGESDRVVSTDTQY
TRBV20-1,TRBJ2-2,SASTDTGELF
TRBV20-1,TRBJ2-3,SAWDDTDTQY
TRBV18,TRBJ2-5,ASSPAQETQY
TRBV20-1,TRBJ1-5,SADRGGDSNQPQH
TRBV3-1,TRBJ1-1,ASSQNGGWTEAF
TRBV4-2,TRBJ1-1,ASSQERRGPRAEAF
TRBV7-2,TRBJ1-2,ASSRYYGGGYGYT
TRBV30,TRBJ2-3,AWSVREADTQY
TRBV27,TRBJ1-5,ASSLGPGANQPQH
TRBV28,TRBJ1-4,ASSQYGTNEKLF
TRBV27,TRBJ2-7,ASSLGSSGEQY
TRBV7-2,TRBJ2-4,ASNRGRGPIENIQY
TRBV5-1,TRBJ2-3,ASSLEGGTEIDTQY